This TCR beta chain was retrieved from a study of identical twins. In its sample, this clonotype was seen a few times. Template switching added a universal primer binding site, and final cDNA carried unique molecular identifiers. TCRdb re-derived calls from the 5' RACE reads in MiXCR, one entry per CDR3 protein. The table has 400,000 to 500,000 distinct CDR3 sequences, roughly 20% seen once. Sequencing was done on a sample of naive T cells sorted from blood. This clonotype was obtained from a man aged 45 to 65 in good health.

The CDR3: CASSPWTSGSSYNEQFF. The CDR3 nucleotides are TGTGCCAGCAGCCCCTGGACTAGCGGGAGCTCCTACAATGAGCAGTTCTTC. The chain uses TRBV7-9 and TRBJ2-1; 13 nucleotides agree with TRBD2. J was trimmed by 0 bases and V by 5 bases; bases with no gene match: 4. The CDR3 sequence is 17 residues long. Germline CDR1 SEHNR, CDR2 FQNEAQ (reference sequence).